Each of the 10 T cell receptor beta chains below was sequenced from the same sample in a study of cytomegalovirus exposure and HLA in healthy donors. The table came from immunoSEQ multiplex PCR; TCRdb's copy has only in-frame clones and leaves some out. This table has 150,000 to 200,000 clones, around 85% appearing once. Input material: PBMCs. These receptor sequences come from a man aged 25 to 40 in good health and CMV-seropositive.

This clone has a handful of counts. The genes are TRBV5-1 and TRBJ2-7; 7 bases are shared with TRBD1. The CDR3 spans 14 residues. V lost 0 bases, J lost 5 bases, and 5 bases stayed unmatched. CDR1 and CDR2 from the germline V gene are SGHRS and YFSETQ. The CDR3 here is CASSLVGGVHEQYF. CDR3 DNA sequence: TGCGCCAGCAGCTTGGTAGGGGGCGTCCACGAGCAGTACTTC.

The genes are TRBV7-2 and TRBJ2-5; 10 bases are shared with TRBD1. Germline CDR1 reads SGHTA; CDR2 reads FQGNSA. The CDR3 extends over 14 amino acids. V was pared by 5 bases and J by 3 bases, with 3 bases of the junction left unmatched. CDR3 in DNA: TGTGCCAGCAGCCACGGGACAGGGGAAGAGACCCAGTACTTC. Encoded protein: CASSHGTGEETQYF.

This clone was detected only once. This rearrangement joins TRBV5-1 to TRBJ2-1; possibly TRBD2 for D (6 bases). Between the trimmed V and J ends, which lost 2 bases and 12 bases, there was a span of 15 bases. CDR1 is SGHRS, CDR2 YFSETQ, per germline. The CDR3 consists of 13 residues. The CDR3 loop reads CASSFGSGEVQFF. CDR3 nucleotides: TGCGCCAGCAGCTTTGGTAGCGGCGAAGTGCAGTTCTTC. Full variable domain (missing parts from reference TRBV5-1 and TRBJ2-1): KAGVTQTPRYLIKTRGQQVTLSCSPISGHRSVSWYQQTPGQGLQFLFEYFSETQRNKGNFPGRFSGRQFSNSRSEMNVSTLELGDSALYLCASSFGSGEVQFFGPGTRLTVL.

The rearrangement uses TRBV27 and TRBJ2-1; TRBD2 matches 11 bases. The V gene's germline CDR1 is MNHEY and CDR2 SMNVEV (reference sequence). This CDR3 comprises 15 residues. The ends lost 5 bases at V and 10 bases at J; junction bases unmatched: 10. CDR3 in amino acids: CASSISGGALEEQFF. The CDR3 nucleotides are TGTGCCAGCAGTATTAGCGGGGGGGCCCTTGAGGAGCAGTTCTTC.

The V and J genes are TRBV7-9 and TRBJ1-1; TRBD1 aligns across 7 bases. CDR1 and CDR2 from the germline V gene are SEHNR and FQNEAQ (reference sequence). J gave up 2 bases and V 4 bases, and 7 bases lay outside the gene matches. This CDR3 comprises 15 residues. The CDR3 is CASSSWDRRNTEAFF. Here the CDR3 DNA reads TGTGCCAGCAGCTCCTGGGACAGACGAAACACTGAAGCTTTCTTT.

This chain links TRBV7-2 with TRBJ1-1; D is unresolved. This CDR3 has 16 residues. Germline CDR1 reads SGHTA; CDR2 reads FQGNSA. The V gene lost 1 base and the J gene lost 1 base, with 13 bases spanning the gap. The CDR3 DNA reads TGTGCCAGCAGCTTAGAGTTTGGGAGTCGGAACACTGAAGCTTTCTTT. Translating gives CASSLEFGSRNTEAFF. Using reference TRBV7-2 and TRBJ1-1 for the parts outside the CDR3, the full variable domain is GAGVSQSPSNKVTEKGKDVELRCDPISGHTALYWYRQSLGQGLEFLIYFQGNSAPDKSGLPSDRFSAERTGGSVSTLTIQRTQQEDSAVYLCASSLEFGSRNTEAFFGQGTRLTVV.

In this sample, this clone turned up a few times. This chain connects TRBV4-1 to TRBJ2-7; D not resolved. Trimming pared 0 bases from V and 3 bases from J, leaving 6 bases between. Germline V gene sequence: CDR1 MGHRA, CDR2 YSYEKL. CDR3 length: 13 residues. In nucleotides, the CDR3 is TGCGCCAGCAGCCAAGAGACGGGCTACGAGCAGTACTTC. Its translation: CASSQETGYEQYF.

This clone was counted between two and nine times. Additional DNA sequences in this sample encode the identical CDR3. The chain is built from TRBV6-5 and TRBJ2-1; D is uncertain. In germline, CDR1 is MNHEY, CDR2 SVGAGI. The length of the CDR3 is 12 residues. Deletions cut 2 bases from V and 6 bases from J, with 5 bases between. This chain's CDR3 is CASSYAGNEQFF. The CDR3 DNA is TGTGCCAGCAGTTACGCAGGCAATGAGCAGTTCTTC.

This clone has more than one count but fewer than ten. The chain joins TRBV30 to TRBJ1-3; unclear D gene. The CDR3 covers 15 residues. V was trimmed by 1 base and J by 4 bases, leaving 14 bases between them. Germline CDR1 and CDR2: GTSNPN and SVGIG (reference sequence). The CDR3 loop is CAWSGKGLAGNTIYF. The CDR3 DNA reads TGTGCCTGGAGTGGCAAGGGATTAGCGGGAAACACCATATATTTT. The entire variable domain, with the rest obtained from reference TRBV30 and TRBJ1-3, is as follows: SQTIHQWPATLVQPVGSPLSLECTVEGTSNPNLYWYRQAAGRGLQLLFYSVGIGQISSEVPQNLSASRPQDRQFILSSKKLLLSDSGFYLCAWSGKGLAGNTIYFGEGSWLTVV.

The V gene is TRBV5-8, the J gene TRBJ2-3; 8 nucleotides line up with TRBD2. Germline loops: CDR1 SGHTS, CDR2 YDEGEE. The CDR3 length is 20 residues. The V gene end was trimmed by 4 bases and the J gene end by 2 bases; junction bases not matched to a gene: 21. Here the CDR3 DNA reads TGTGCCAGCAGCAACGCCAGGGAGCGGGGGAGTAGCCTCATCACAGATACGCAGTATTTT. It translates to CASSNARERGSSLITDTQYF.